The 5 T cell receptor beta chains reported below all come from one sample, sequenced in a study of blood T cell repertoires in COVID-19. The method was immunoSEQ multiplex PCR; TCRdb's version includes in-frame clones alone and lacks a portion of them. The table has about 100,000 clones, roughly nine tenths seen once; the top ten hold approximately 2%. Sequences were obtained from peripheral blood. The receptors were gathered from a man in his fifties with active COVID-19.

The chain recombines TRBV5-1 with TRBJ2-2, with a possible D match to TRBD1 (6 bases). Trimming removed 4 bases at V and 0 bases at J, with 10 bases between. Germline CDR1 reads SGHRS; CDR2 reads YFSETQ. CDR3 size: 15 residues. The CDR3: CASSIRTANTGELFF. The CDR3 bases are TGCGCCAGCAGCATACGGACAGCGAACACCGGGGAGCTGTTTTTT.

The chain is built from TRBV5-8 and TRBJ2-3; perhaps TRBD2 as D (6 bases). CDR3 length: 15 amino acids. Germline V gene data show CDR1 as SGHTS and CDR2 as YDEGEE. Trimming stripped 0 bases from V and 1 base from J, with 9 bases between. CDR3 coding DNA: TGTGCCAGCAGCTTGGCGGGAGTTGGCACAGATACGCAGTATTTT. It specifies CASSLAGVGTDTQYF.

The V gene is TRBV11-2, the J gene TRBJ2-1; TRBD2 agrees at 8 bases. After removal of 5 bases from V and 3 bases from J, the junction contained 12 bases not matched to a gene. The CDR3 runs to 17 residues. Germline V CDR1 and CDR2: SGHAT, FQNNGV. CDR3 loop: CASSPSRERGIYNEQFF. For the CDR3, the DNA is TGTGCCAGCAGCCCGAGCCGGGAGCGGGGGATCTACAATGAGCAGTTCTTC.

The rearrangement links TRBV18 to TRBJ1-3; D is uncertain. CDR3 length equals 16 residues. V gave up 2 bases and J gave up 0 bases, with 11 bases separating them. CDR1 and CDR2 (germline): KGHSH, LQKENI. The DNA for the CDR3 is TGTGCCAGCTCACCAAGTGGCGGAAGCTCTGGAAACACCATATATTTT. It yields the protein CASSPSGGSSGNTIYF.

The chain has TRBV6-5 and TRBJ2-5, with 9 bases lining up with TRBD1. This CDR3 has 16 amino acids. V was pared by 3 bases and J by 4 bases, with 9 bases of the junction left unmatched. Germline values: CDR1 MNHEY, CDR2 SVGAGI. CDR3 residues: CASSYLNRGHGETQYF. For the CDR3, the DNA is TGTGCCAGCAGTTATTTGAACAGGGGGCATGGAGAGACCCAGTACTTC.